This T cell receptor (beta chain) was sequenced in a study of cytotoxic CD8 clonotypes in ibrutinib-treated CLL. Germline CDR1 KGHSH, CDR2 LQKENI. V lost 2 bases and J lost 2, with 13 bases in between. The CDR3 runs 15 residues. Clones were sequenced by immunoSEQ multiplex PCR, and TCRdb holds only the in-frame ones, with some missing. The table has around 310,000 clones, 80% seen once. The TCR sequence derives from a human donor with chronic lymphocytic leukemia. This chain uses TRBV18 with TRBJ2-7; D is possibly TRBD1 or TRBD2 (6 bases each). The starting material was PBMCs, obtained before ibrutinib treatment. The CDR3 DNA reads as TGTGCCAGCTCACCATCCGGGGGCGGCCCCTACGAGCAGTACTTC. It specifies CASSPSGGGPYEQYF.